This is a list of T cell receptor beta chains from one sample in a study of T-cell reconstitution after alpha-beta-depleted transplantation in children. TCRdb itself ran the PCR reads through MiXCR, one entry per CDR3 protein. The sample holds 200,000 to 250,000 distinct CDR3 sequences, approximately 10% seen once. Sequences were derived from PBMCs, sampled before TCRalphabeta/CD19-depleted stem cell transplant. These receptors all come from a child less than two years old with acute myeloid leukemia, due to receive a stem cell transplant. The CDR3 runs from the conserved cysteine through the conserved F or W. The order of the fields is CDR3 protein, CDR3 DNA, J gene, V gene, clone size, D gene. The D gene is left open where the match is weak. Expanded clones get a size class; other rows say once, few or many, or leave the size out.

CASIGALSGANVLTF	TGTGCCAGCATCGGAGCCCTATCTGGGGCCAACGTCCTGACTTTC	TRBJ2-6	TRBV6-2/TRBV6-3	-	-
CASSRTGVGNTIYF	TGCGCCAGCAGCCGAACAGGGGTTGGAAACACCATATATTTT	TRBJ1-3	TRBV5-1	many	TRBD1
CSAPKSGTDNEQFF	TGCAGTGCTCCTAAGAGCGGGACTGACAATGAGCAGTTCTTC	TRBJ2-1	TRBV20-1	many	TRBD2
CASSQPRDGTDTQYF	TGCGCCAGCAGCCAGCCCCGGGACGGCACAGATACGCAGTATTTT	TRBJ2-3	TRBV4-1	many	-
CASSQTLDYEQYF	TGTGCCAGCAGCCAAACCTTGGACTACGAGCAGTACTTC	TRBJ2-7	TRBV3-1	many	-
CASSFQGIKDAQFF	TGTGCCAGCAGCTTTCAGGGGATTAAGGATGCGCAGTTCTTC	TRBJ2-1	TRBV7-9	-	-
CASSPGVLNSPLHF	TGTGCCAGTAGTCCCGGGGTTCTTAATTCACCCCTCCACTTT	TRBJ1-6	TRBV19	many	-
CASSLFGQGLRYTF	TGTGCCAGCAGCCTTTTCGGACAGGGGTTGCGCTACACCTTC	TRBJ1-2	TRBV7-2	many	TRBD1
CASSSWTATDTQYF	TGTGCCAGCAGTTCCTGGACTGCCACAGATACGCAGTATTTT	TRBJ2-3	TRBV6-2/TRBV6-3	many	-
CTSSLTDIGLPTTDTQYF	TGTACCAGCAGCCTAACAGACATTGGACTCCCCACCACAGATACGCAGTATTTT	TRBJ2-3	TRBV12-3/TRBV12-4	few	-
CSAPPTGHFYEQYF	TGCAGTGCCCCACCCACGGGACATTTCTACGAGCAGTACTTC	TRBJ2-7	TRBV20-1	few	-
CASSQDLSSGEQYF	TGCGCCAGCAGCCAAGATTTGTCGTCAGGCGAGCAGTACTTC	TRBJ2-7	TRBV4-1	-	-
CSAEDEGTEAFF	TGCAGTGCCGAAGACGAGGGCACTGAAGCTTTCTTT	TRBJ1-1	TRBV20-1	many	-
CASSLGGGPYTEAFF	TGTGCCAGCAGCTTAGGGGGTGGTCCCTACACTGAAGCTTTCTTT	TRBJ1-1	TRBV11-2	many	-
CASSLDPVDRKYGYTF	TGCGCCAGCAGCTTGGACCCCGTGGACAGAAAGTATGGCTACACCTTC	TRBJ1-2	TRBV5-1	many	-
CATSANYGYTF	TGTGCCACCTCAGCTAACTATGGCTACACCTTC	TRBJ1-2	TRBV15	many	-
CASSQDNLAGNSPLHF	TGCGCCAGCAGCCAAGATAATTTAGCTGGTAATTCACCCCTCCACTTT	TRBJ1-6	TRBV4-1	many	-
CASLISGGATGELFF	TGTGCCAGTCTTATCTCGGGGGGGGCTACCGGGGAGCTGTTTTTT	TRBJ2-2	TRBV4-2	many	TRBD2
CASIEGGQGTYEQYF	TGTGCCAGCATCGAAGGGGGACAGGGGACCTACGAGCAGTACTTC	TRBJ2-7	TRBV28	few	TRBD1